This T cell receptor beta chain is drawn from a study of blood T cell repertoires in COVID-19. Study-level background: Specimens from acute and convalescent COVID-19 originated in the United States, Italy and Spain. Nucleic acid was either cDNA or gDNA, and it came from T cells, B-cell-depleted T cells, or PBMCs.

Authors' methods: Amplified reference gene primers provided the basis for estimating nucleated cell counts. Generated by immunoSEQ multiplex PCR, the TCRdb table keeps only in-frame clones and is missing some. D and trimming were read from the DNA, whereas the V and J calls and clone size are those reported in that table. The sample lists roughly 240,000 clones, over 65% occurring once. The source material was peripheral blood. This receptor was obtained from a man aged 60 to 69 who had recovered from COVID-19.

CDR3 coding DNA: TGTGCCAGCAGCCAGACAGGGGGTAATGAGCAGTTCTTC. Translated, it gives CASSQTGGNEQFF. J is TRBJ2-1 and V is TRBV7-3, with 9 nucleotides matching TRBD1. V was pared by 5 bases and J by 7 bases, with 3 bases of the junction left unmatched. The CDR3 totals 13 residues. Germline V gene lookup returns CDR1 SGHTA and CDR2 FQGTGA.